Below, one TCR beta chain is given with its context. The antigen remains unidentified. The sample comes from a study of cytomegalovirus exposure and HLA in healthy donors. Study at large: The platform used for the 120 or so validation repertoires matched that of the approximately 620 first-cohort repertoires, a later analysis reported.

The V segment lost 4 bases and the J segment 5 bases; nucleotides outside the gene matches: 6. From germline, CDR1 is SGDLS and CDR2 YYNGEE. CDR3 length equals 14 residues. The validation cohort, a group of over a hundred subjects, included the donors and was separate from the roughly 620-subject first cohort. General study points: The authors listed some 150 TCR beta chains as cytomegalovirus-associated. Under in vitro conditions, three CMV-associated chains were confirmed as specific for CMV antigens.

Data came from immunoSEQ multiplex PCR; TCRdb stores just in-frame clones and leaves some out. The sample lists about 73,000 clones, around 96% occurring once. The sequence was collected from a young man in good health and CMV-seronegative. This chain links TRBV9 with TRBJ2-7; 10 bases align to TRBD2. The sequencing sample was made of PBMCs. CDR3 loop: CASSSGLASDEQYF. CDR3 in DNA: TGTGCCAGCAGCTCGGGACTAGCGTCGGACGAGCAGTACTTC. Drawing the rest from reference TRBV9 and TRBJ2-7, the complete variable domain is DSGVTQTPKHLITATGQRVTLRCSPRSGDLSVYWYQQSLDQGLQFLIQYYNGEERAKGNILERFSAQQFPDLHSELNLSSLELGDSALYFCASSSGLASDEQYFGPGTRLTVT.